The 21 T cell receptor beta chains below were found in one sample sequenced in a study of T cells in localized non-small cell lung cancer. TCRdb's table, derived via immunoSEQ multiplex PCR, lists solely in-frame clones and lacks some. The table lists 25,000 to 35,000 clones, approximately 90% of them singletons, with 4% to 5% in the top ten. The sample in question was peripheral blood mononuclear cells, obtained before any cancer treatment. All receptors derive from a woman aged 40 to 75 with stage III lung adenocarcinoma.

The chain couples TRBV15 to TRBJ1-1; D is perhaps TRBD1 (5 bases). The CDR3 has 14 amino acids. The ends were cut back, 2 bases at V and 2 bases at J, with 9 bases in the middle. The germline gives CDR1 LNHNV, CDR2 YYDKDF (reference sequence). Written as DNA, the CDR3 is TGTGCCACCAGCAGACAGGGTAGCAACACTGAAGCTTTCTTT. Translating gives CATSRQGSNTEAFF.

This chain connects TRBV13 to TRBJ2-2; TRBD2 agrees at 8 bases. The CDR3 spans 16 residues. J was trimmed by 3 bases and V by 5 bases; bases with no gene match: 8. CDR1 and CDR2 (germline): PRHDT, FYEKMQ (reference sequence). The CDR3 loop is CASSAGLELYTGELFF. The CDR3 DNA is TGTGCCAGCAGCGCGGGACTAGAATTGTACACCGGGGAGCTGTTTTTT.

The CDR3 DNA follows: TGTGCCAGCAGCGTAGGCGGGGACAGGGGCAATGAGCAGTTCTTC. It codes for CASSVGGDRGNEQFF. The gene calls are TRBV9 and TRBJ2-1, with 10 positions matching TRBD1. This CDR3 has 15 residues. With 0 bases clipped from V and 6 bases from J, the junction kept 3 bases outside the gene matches. Germline-derived CDR1 and CDR2 are SGDLS and YYNGEE.

The chain joins TRBV6-6 to TRBJ2-1; 8 bases map to TRBD2. The CDR3 has 15 residues. Germline V gene sequence: CDR1 MNHNY, CDR2 SVGAGI (reference sequence). Trimming at V came to 7 bases and at J to 4 bases, leaving 9 bases not matched to a gene. The CDR3 protein is CASNNGGGWYNEQFF. As DNA, the CDR3 is TGTGCCAGCAATAACGGCGGGGGGTGGTACAATGAGCAGTTCTTC.

The chain carries TRBV14 and TRBJ2-3; tentative D call: TRBD1 (7 bases). The CDR3 runs 15 residues. V lost 3 bases and J 6 bases, leaving 16 bases between the germline ends. Germline V gene data show CDR1 as SGHDN and CDR2 as FVKESK. CDR3 amino acids: CASSHPTTGRDTQYF. The CDR3 nucleotides are TGTGCCAGCAGCCATCCTACGACAGGGAGGGATACGCAGTATTTT.

This clone came up once. The chain is built from TRBV10-3 and TRBJ2-3; tentative D call: TRBD2 (5 bases). The CDR3 has 17 amino acids. V gave up 6 bases and J gave up 0 bases, with 19 bases separating them. The V gene's germline CDR1 is ENHRY and CDR2 SYGVKD. CDR3 DNA sequence: TGTGCCATCAGCCCTCGCGGGTCAACCTCTAGCACAGATACGCAGTATTTT. This translates into CAISPRGSTSSTDTQYF.

The chain recombines TRBV15 with TRBJ2-1; 7 bases match TRBD2. V gave up 0 bases and J gave up 3 bases; unmatched junction bases: 11. Germline V gene lookup returns CDR1 LNHNV and CDR2 YYDKDF (reference sequence). The CDR3 covers 18 residues. CDR3 nucleotides: TGTGCCACCAGCAGAGATCTATCAAGCGGGGACTACTACAATGAGCAGTTCTTC. Translating it yields CATSRDLSSGDYYNEQFF.

This chain connects TRBV5-5 to TRBJ2-3, with D possibly TRBD1 on 6 matching bases. The germline CDR1 and CDR2 sequences are SGHKS and YYEKEE (reference sequence). V was clipped by 1 base and J by 4 bases, with 10 bases between them. This CDR3 has 14 amino acids. This CDR3 reads CASSLQGRADTQYF. The CDR3 coding sequence is TGTGCCAGCAGCTTGCAGGGGCGGGCAGATACGCAGTATTTT.

This rearrangement joins TRBV30 to TRBJ1-2; the D gene is possibly TRBD1 (6 bases). V lost 4 bases and J lost 6, with 15 bases in between. Germline values: CDR1 GTSNPN, CDR2 SVGIG (reference sequence). This CDR3 has 13 residues. CDR3 amino acids: CAWNRVRRDGYTF. As DNA, the CDR3 is TGTGCCTGGAACAGGGTTAGAAGAGATGGCTACACCTTC.

J is TRBJ2-5 and V is TRBV9; no reliable D call. From germline, CDR1 is SGDLS and CDR2 YYNGEE. The V and J ends lost 4 bases and 2 bases respectively, with 9 bases between them. The CDR3 extends over 13 amino acids. The CDR3 loop reads CASSPAPQETQYF. CDR3 coding DNA: TGTGCCAGCAGCCCCGCGCCTCAAGAGACCCAGTACTTC.

The gene calls are TRBV7-3 and TRBJ2-1; a possible D gene is TRBD2 (6 bases). Trimming took off 5 bases at V and 7 bases at J, with 15 bases between the two ends. Germline loops: CDR1 SGHTA, CDR2 FQGTGA. CDR3 length: 14 amino acids. In DNA form, the CDR3 reads TGTGCCAGCAGCCCACCCGGGAGACGAAATGAGCAGTTCTTC. Protein: CASSPPGRRNEQFF. Drawing the rest from reference TRBV7-3 and TRBJ2-1, the complete variable domain is GAGVSQTPSNKVTEKGKYVELRCDPISGHTALYWYRQSLGQGPEFLIYFQGTGAADDSGLPNDRFFAVRPEGSVSTLKIQRTERGDSAVYLCASSPPGRRNEQFFGPGTRLTVL.

The V and J genes are TRBV28 and TRBJ2-7; D may be TRBD1 or TRBD2 (5 bases each). Trimming pared 9 bases from V and 2 bases from J, leaving 14 bases between. Germline V lookup: CDR1 MDHEN, CDR2 SYDVKM. The CDR3 has 13 residues. This chain's CDR3 is CASSRDRTYEQYF. As DNA, the CDR3 is TGTGCCAGTAGCCGGGACCGAACCTACGAGCAGTACTTC.

The genes are TRBV29-1 and TRBJ1-2; the match to TRBD1 covers 12 bases. V gave up 7 bases and J gave up 7 bases; unmatched junction bases: 10. Looked up from germline, CDR1 is SQVTM and CDR2 is ANQGSEA. The CDR3 consists of 14 residues. Here the CDR3 reads CSDSPGQGAFGYTF. The CDR3 nucleotides read TGCAGCGACTCTCCGGGACAGGGGGCGTTTGGCTACACCTTC.

The genes are TRBV25-1 and TRBJ2-1; perhaps TRBD2 as D (5 bases). The CDR3 consists of 14 residues. CDR1 is MGHDK and CDR2 is SYGVNS in the germline V gene. V shed 7 bases and J shed 0 bases, with 10 bases lying between them. The CDR3 sequence is CASIDSASYNEQFF. The CDR3 DNA is TGTGCCAGCATAGATAGCGCCTCCTACAATGAGCAGTTCTTC.

This sequence joins TRBV12-5 and TRBJ2-3; D ambiguous. V was cut by 1 base and J by 5 bases, with 4 bases left in between. Germline values: CDR1 LGHNT, CDR2 FRNRAP. The CDR3 length is 12 residues. This chain's CDR3 is CASGLGVDTQYF. The CDR3, as DNA: TGTGCTAGTGGTTTGGGAGTAGATACGCAGTATTTT.

The rearrangement uses TRBV9 and TRBJ1-1; a weak D match, TRBD1 (5 bases). CDR1 and CDR2 from the germline V gene are SGDLS and YYNGEE. Trimming pared 2 bases from V and 5 bases from J, leaving 13 bases between. The length of the CDR3 is 14 residues. This CDR3 reads CASSVGGGWTEAFF. CDR3 sequence (DNA): TGTGCCAGCAGCGTGGGCGGGGGGTGGACTGAAGCTTTCTTT.

The chain is built from TRBV5-1 and TRBJ2-1; a possible D gene is TRBD2 (5 bases). The V end lost 4 bases, the J end lost 14 bases, and 22 bases lay between the germline ends. The CDR3 consists of 14 residues. Germline V lookup: CDR1 SGHRS, CDR2 YFSETQ. The CDR3 DNA follows: TGCGCCAGCAGCCGTATGGGAGCGGCAAGTCGAAAGTTCTTC. Translating it yields CASSRMGAASRKFF.

The chain recombines TRBV28 with TRBJ1-5; no reliable D call. With 11 bases removed from V and 0 bases from J, the gap between germline ends came to 17 bases. Germline V CDR1 and CDR2: MDHEN, SYDVKM. The CDR3 spans 15 residues. This CDR3 is CASSTTKYSNQPQHF. In DNA form, the CDR3 reads TGTGCCTCCTCAACCACAAAGTATAGCAATCAGCCCCAGCATTTT.

The chain recombines TRBV6-5 with TRBJ2-7, with 9 bases lining up with TRBD1. The CDR3 runs to 15 residues. Germline lookup yields CDR1 MNHEY and CDR2 SVGAGI. V gave up 6 bases and J gave up 5 bases; unmatched junction bases: 11. CDR3: CASSVTGGAYDEQYF. The CDR3 DNA reads as TGTGCCAGCAGCGTCACAGGGGGCGCGTATGACGAGCAGTACTTC.

The chain links TRBV18 to TRBJ2-1; D remains unclear. Germline V gene data show CDR1 as KGHSH and CDR2 as LQKENI. The CDR3 is 14 amino acids. V was cut by 2 bases and J by 2 bases, with 7 bases left in between. The CDR3 nucleotides read TGTGCCAGCTCACCAACTCGAACCTACAATGAGCAGTTCTTC. Its protein product is CASSPTRTYNEQFF. Variable domain in full (rest from reference TRBV18 and TRBJ2-1): NAGVMQNPRHLVRRRGQEARLRCSPMKGHSHVYWYRQLPEEGLKFMVYLQKENIIDESGMPKERFSAEFPKEGPSILRIQQVVRGDSAAYFCASSPTRTYNEQFFGPGTRLTVL.

The sample holds one count of this clone. The rearrangement uses TRBV18 and TRBJ2-7; D may be TRBD1 (5 bases). The CDR3 contains 12 residues. Germline-derived CDR1 and CDR2 are KGHSH and LQKENI. Trimming shortened V by 4 bases and J by 4 bases, and 8 bases separated the two germline ends. The CDR3 sequence is CASSRGAYEQYF. For the CDR3, the DNA is TGTGCCAGCTCACGTGGGGCTTACGAGCAGTACTTC. The whole variable domain, remainder taken from reference TRBV18 and TRBJ2-7, is NAGVMQNPRHLVRRRGQEARLRCSPMKGHSHVYWYRQLPEEGLKFMVYLQKENIIDESGMPKERFSAEFPKEGPSILRIQQVVRGDSAAYFCASSRGAYEQYFGPGTRLTVT.